This TCR beta chain is drawn from a study of blood T cell repertoires in COVID-19. Study-wide background: Samples representing acute and convalescent COVID-19 were sourced from the United States, Italy and Spain.

CDR1 is SEHNR, CDR2 FQNEAQ, per germline (reference sequence). The ends lost 5 bases at V and 2 bases at J; junction bases unmatched: 6. The CDR3 has 14 residues. The authors' processing: From reference gene primer amplification, estimates of nucleated cell counts were derived. Profiling relied on immunoSEQ multiplex PCR, and the TCRdb table lists in-frame clones only, not all of them. V and J calls and clone size are those listed in that table; D and trimming were worked out from the DNA. The table records over 200,000 clones, roughly 90% of them present only once. The sequence derives from a man in his forties or fifties with active or convalescent COVID-19. This chain joins TRBV7-9 and TRBJ2-7; 7 bases are shared with TRBD1. The sequenced material came from peripheral blood. The chain's CDR3 is CASSPTGQTYEQYF. The CDR3 DNA is TGTGCCAGCAGCCCCACGGGACAGACCTACGAGCAGTACTTC. Variable domain in full (rest from reference TRBV7-9 and TRBJ2-7): DTGVSQNPRHKITKRGQNVTFRCDPISEHNRLYWYRQTLGQGPEFLTYFQNEAQLEKSRLLSDRFSAERPKGSFSTLEIQRTEQGDSAMYLCASSPTGQTYEQYFGPGTRLTVT.